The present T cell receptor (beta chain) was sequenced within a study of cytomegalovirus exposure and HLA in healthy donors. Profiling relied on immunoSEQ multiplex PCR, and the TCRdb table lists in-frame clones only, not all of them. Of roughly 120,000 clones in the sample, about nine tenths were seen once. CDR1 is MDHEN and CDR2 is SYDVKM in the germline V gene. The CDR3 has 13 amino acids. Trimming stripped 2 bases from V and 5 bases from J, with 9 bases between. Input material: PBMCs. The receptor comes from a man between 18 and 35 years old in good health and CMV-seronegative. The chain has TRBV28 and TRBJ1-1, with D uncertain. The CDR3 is CASSLNIGTEAFF. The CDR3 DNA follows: TGTGCCAGCAGTTTAAATATCGGTACTGAAGCTTTCTTT.